Below, one T cell receptor (beta chain) is given with its context. These data belong to a study of blood T cell repertoires in COVID-19. As originally analysed: Using reference gene primer amplification, nucleated cell counts were estimated. Assay: immunoSEQ multiplex PCR; the TCRdb copy retains only in-frame clones and omits some. Clone size and V and J calls were adopted from that table, with D and trimming inferred from the DNA. The sample shows 95,000 to 150,000 clones, approximately 81% of them seen only once. The specimen was peripheral blood. The source of this sequence is an elderly man with COVID-19, enrolled during active disease.

The CDR3: CASSLGQGPYEQYF. The CDR3 nucleotides are TGTGCCAGCAGTTTGGGACAGGGGCCCTACGAGCAGTACTTC. The chain joins TRBV28 to TRBJ2-7; TRBD1 aligns across 10 bases. From germline, CDR1 is MDHEN and CDR2 SYDVKM. The CDR3 totals 14 residues. The V segment lost 3 bases and the J segment 2 bases; nucleotides outside the gene matches: 1.